The clone carrying this T cell receptor beta chain was detected a few times. Its specificity is not known. This sample was included in a study of T cell responses to AZD1222 COVID-19 vaccine. The study, taken as a whole, reports: Sampled repertoires all dated from after the peak T cell response. With dominance at 160-218 and 743-854, vaccine-associated CD4 TCRs spanned spike. Baseline testing showed seropositivity in only a handful of AZD1222 recipients. Clonal diversity was possibly underestimated, and the donors were mostly white British, with more females.

This table comes from immunoSEQ multiplex PCR, and its TCRdb copy is limited to in-frame clones, with some not included. This table has 90,000 to 100,000 clones, less than 85% appearing once. Per germline, CDR1 MNHEY and CDR2 SMNVEV (reference sequence). CDR3 length: 15 amino acids. After removal of 1 base from V and 10 bases from J, the junction contained 7 bases not matched to a gene. The TCR comes from an adult who received the AZD1222 COVID-19 vaccine. The sequenced sample was peripheral blood, obtained 28 days after the second AZD1222 dose. The chain recombines TRBV27 with TRBJ1-6, with 7 positions matching TRBD1. The chain's CDR3 is CASSLFGRGSSPLHF. The DNA of the CDR3 is TGTGCCAGCAGTTTATTTGGCAGGGGGTCGTCACCCCTCCACTTT.